One sample yielded the 17 T cell receptor beta chains listed below, sequenced in a study of beta chain features in type 1 diabetes. No antigen has been identified for these receptors. Since all of the isolated RNA was reverse transcribed, expressed TCRB transcripts were what got sequenced. TCRdb keeps only in-frame clones here, not all; method: immunoSEQ multiplex PCR. Among a few hundred thousand clones, around 10% were seen once, and the ten largest hold about 0.6%. Regarding the study as a whole: For Type 1 diabetes patients, all four CD4+ subsets carried TCRB CDR3s that were moderately but significantly shorter.

Sequenced sample: central memory CD4+ T cells from blood. Receptors were obtained from a man aged 25-45 years with type 1 diabetes.

V usage is TRBV5-1 and J usage is TRBJ2-2; D perhaps matches TRBD2 (5 bases). V gave up 2 bases and J gave up 4 bases, with 12 bases separating them. Per the germline V gene, CDR1 is SGHRS and CDR2 is YFSETQ. The CDR3 spans 15 residues. The CDR3 reads CASSLQLVGTGELFF. DNA of the CDR3: TGCGCCAGCAGCTTACAACTAGTCGGCACCGGGGAGCTGTTTTTT.

This clone was counted between two and nine times. The chain carries TRBV10-3 and TRBJ2-1, with D unclear. The CDR3 length is 16 residues. CDR1 is ENHRY, CDR2 SYGVKD, per germline. Trimming removed 11 bases from V and 0 bases from J, with 20 bases in between. The CDR3 sequence: CAARSTGSSSYNEQFF. Written as DNA, the CDR3 is TGTGCCGCACGTAGTACCGGGTCTAGCTCCTACAATGAGCAGTTCTTC.

This clone was detected ten times or more. The sample holds other DNA sequences that translate to the same CDR3. The chain links TRBV28 to TRBJ1-5; the D is unclear. The CDR3 loop spans 12 amino acids. Trimming stripped 5 bases from V and 6 bases from J, with 8 bases between. Germline loops: CDR1 MDHEN, CDR2 SYDVKM. CDR3 nucleotides: TGTGCCAGCAGTCTCACCGGTCAGCCCCAGCATTTT. As protein: CASSLTGQPQHF.

The chain links TRBV6-5 to TRBJ2-7, with no clear D. The V and J ends lost 6 bases and 0 bases respectively, with 9 bases between them. The CDR3 spans 13 residues. Looked up from germline, CDR1 is MNHEY and CDR2 is SVGAGI. The CDR3 sequence: CASRMSSSYEQYF. As DNA, the CDR3 is TGTGCCAGCAGGATGTCAAGCTCCTACGAGCAGTACTTC.

This clone was detected only a few times. The chain couples TRBV30 to TRBJ2-2, with 8 bases lining up with TRBD2. V lost 0 bases to trimming and J lost 1 base; unmatched junction nucleotides: 1. Germline values: CDR1 GTSNPN, CDR2 SVGIG (reference sequence). The CDR3 runs to 15 residues. The CDR3 sequence: CAWSVTSGNTGELFF. The CDR3 bases are TGTGCCTGGAGTGTAACTAGCGGGAACACCGGGGAGCTGTTTTTT. Full variable domain (missing parts from reference TRBV30 and TRBJ2-2): SQTIHQWPATLVQPVGSPLSLECTVEGTSNPNLYWYRQAAGRGLQLLFYSVGIGQISSEVPQNLSASRPQDRQFILSSKKLLLSDSGFYLCAWSVTSGNTGELFFGEGSRLTVL.

This clone occurred a few times. The chain has TRBV5-1 and TRBJ2-1; possible D gene TRBD2, 6 bases. The V gene's germline CDR1 is SGHRS and CDR2 YFSETQ. The CDR3 runs 16 residues. V was shortened by 3 bases and J by 4 bases, with 17 bases between the two germline ends. The CDR3 coding sequence is TGCGCCAGCAGCTCGCAGCCGGGAGTCACTTACAATGAGCAGTTCTTC. The encoded protein is CASSSQPGVTYNEQFF.

V gene TRBV5-6 combines with J gene TRBJ1-2; D gene unclear. Germline V gene lookup returns CDR1 SGHDT and CDR2 YYEEEE. V was trimmed by 0 bases and J by 1 base, leaving 7 bases between them. CDR3 length equals 14 residues. The CDR3 nucleotides read TGTGCCAGCAGCTTGGTTAGTAGTAACTATGGCTACACCTTC. Protein product: CASSLVSSNYGYTF.

The sample holds a few counts of this clone. The rearrangement joins TRBV4-1 to TRBJ1-2; D not certain. The CDR3 is 15 residues long. The ends were cut back, 3 bases at V and 0 bases at J, with 11 bases in the middle. Germline CDR1 MGHRA, CDR2 YSYEKL. CDR3 residues: CASSHHSRSNYGYTF. CDR3 nucleotide sequence: TGCGCCAGCAGCCACCACTCACGGTCTAACTATGGCTACACCTTC.

This clone was observed a handful of times. V and J are TRBV18 and TRBJ2-7; 7 bases match TRBD2. V shed 3 bases and J 4 bases; nucleotides not matched to a gene: 6. CDR3 size: 14 residues. Per germline, CDR1 KGHSH and CDR2 LQKENI. Here the CDR3 DNA reads TGTGCCAGCTCACCGGGGGGGTCCGGGTACGAGCAGTACTTC. This gives the protein CASSPGGSGYEQYF.

The chain employs TRBV15 and TRBJ1-1; D is undetermined. CDR3 length equals 14 residues. V lost 7 bases and J 1 base, leaving 13 bases between the germline ends. Per the germline V gene, CDR1 is LNHNV and CDR2 is YYDKDF (reference sequence). The CDR3 DNA follows: TGTGCCACCACGCGTTTTTACGGGAACACTGAAGCTTTCTTT. It translates to CATTRFYGNTEAFF. Based on the CDR3 plus reference TRBV15 and TRBJ1-1, the full variable domain is DAMVIQNPRYQVTQFGKPVTLSCSQTLNHNVMYWYQQKSSQAPKLLFHYYDKDFNNEADTPDNFQSRRPNTSFCFLDIRSPGLGDTAMYLCATTRFYGNTEAFFGQGTRLTVV.

V and J are TRBV5-1 and TRBJ1-1; weak D call: TRBD1 (5 bases). V was trimmed by 3 bases and J by 0 bases, leaving 18 bases between them. The length of the CDR3 is 17 residues. Germline-derived CDR1 and CDR2 are SGHRS and YFSETQ. The CDR3: CASSSQGLGPVNTEAFF. DNA for the CDR3: TGCGCCAGCAGCTCCCAGGGACTGGGACCTGTGAACACTGAAGCTTTCTTT.

The genes are TRBV4-1 and TRBJ1-1; no definite D call. Germline V CDR1 and CDR2: MGHRA, YSYEKL. CDR3 length: 19 amino acids. V was cut by 0 bases and J by 0 bases, with 20 bases left in between. CDR3 loop: CASSQDSSLQRYMNTEAFF. The CDR3 DNA reads as TGCGCCAGCAGCCAAGATTCGTCGCTACAGAGATACATGAACACTGAAGCTTTCTTT.

This clone was counted between two and nine times. The chain recombines TRBV19 with TRBJ2-1; D unclear. The V and J ends lost 6 bases and 0 bases respectively, with 9 bases between them. The CDR3 is 14 residues long. CDR1 and CDR2 from the germline V gene are LNHDA and SQIVND (reference sequence). Here the CDR3 reads CASSYYISYNEQFF. The CDR3 DNA follows: TGTGCCAGTAGCTACTACATCTCCTACAATGAGCAGTTCTTC.

The chain employs TRBV11-2 and TRBJ2-1; TRBD2 matches at 8 bases. This CDR3 comprises 15 residues. Germline V gives CDR1 SGHAT, CDR2 FQNNGV. V lost 5 bases to trimming and J lost 4 bases; unmatched junction nucleotides: 7. CDR3 sequence (DNA): TGTGCCAGCAGCCACGCCGGGACTAGGTACAATGAGCAGTTCTTC. It codes for CASSHAGTRYNEQFF.

There are a few counts of this clone. One end of the junction does not line up with germline, which may come from a read error. The chain is built from TRBV6-1 and TRBJ2-7; D unresolved. Germline CDR1 is MNHNS and CDR2 is SASEGT. The CDR3 covers 12 residues. In DNA form, the CDR3 reads TGTGCCAGCAGTGAATATGGAGCCCTACTAAACTTC. Its protein product is CASSEYGALLNF.

This clone was picked up a small number of times. This chain joins TRBV9 and TRBJ2-2; 12 bases agree with TRBD2. Per the germline V gene, CDR1 is SGDLS and CDR2 is YYNGEE. The V gene end was trimmed by 5 bases and the J gene end by 8 bases; junction bases not matched to a gene: 7. The CDR3 runs to 15 residues. CDR3: CASSLLAGGRGELFF. The CDR3 DNA is TGTGCCAGCAGTTTACTAGCGGGAGGTCGAGGGGAGCTGTTTTTT.

The rearrangement joins TRBV11-2 to TRBJ1-4; TRBD1 matches 7 bases. This CDR3 spans 16 amino acids. CDR1 is SGHAT and CDR2 is FQNNGV in the germline V gene. The V gene end was trimmed by 5 bases and the J gene end by 7 bases; junction bases not matched to a gene: 13. CDR3 in DNA: TGTGCCAGCAGCCAAGATCCGGGACAGAGGACTGAAAAACTGTTTTTT. The encoded protein is CASSQDPGQRTEKLFF.